The entry below describes one TCR beta chain. This table comes from immunoSEQ multiplex PCR, and its TCRdb copy is limited to in-frame clones, with some not included. Here the sample spans around 74,000 clones, 70% to 90% being singletons. Germline V gives CDR1 MDHEN, CDR2 SYDVKM. This CDR3 has 16 amino acids. V trimming: 3 bases; J trimming: 5 bases; junction bases outside the gene matches: 11. These data belong to a study of technical replicates of blood from a few donors. This chain uses TRBV28 with TRBJ2-5; 8 bases are a match to TRBD2. This receptor was obtained from a human donor in good health. Some clones in this sample may be carry-over from other donors' samples. Material for sequencing was PBMCs. The CDR3 is CASSFPTASSGETQYF. The CDR3 DNA follows: TGTGCCAGCAGTTTCCCCACAGCCTCTAGCGGGGAGACCCAGTACTTC.